What follows are 5 T cell receptor beta chains derived from one specimen sequenced in a study of blood T cell repertoires in COVID-19. Sequenced by immunoSEQ multiplex PCR; TCRdb stores in-frame clones only, minus some. The sample includes roughly 190,000 clones, 80% seen only once; the top ten take approximately 6.9%. The sample consisted of peripheral blood. The receptors were sampled from a man aged 60-69 years with acute or convalescent COVID-19.

This chain uses TRBV24-1 with TRBJ1-2, with a possible D match to TRBD1 (6 bases). CDR1 KGHDR and CDR2 SFDVKD come from the germline V gene. CDR3 length: 13 residues. Trimming removed 4 bases at V and 7 bases at J, with 12 bases between. The CDR3 DNA reads TGTGCCACCAGTGAAGGGGGGGCGACTGGCTACACCTTC. Its protein is CATSEGGATGYTF.

The chain links TRBV9 to TRBJ2-3; 8 bases are a match to TRBD2. Germline lookup yields CDR1 SGDLS and CDR2 YYNGEE. The CDR3 totals 15 residues. V was pared by 0 bases and J by 0 bases, with 0 bases of the junction left unmatched. The CDR3: CASSVVAGSTDTQYF. CDR3 in DNA: TGTGCCAGCAGCGTAGTAGCGGGGAGCACAGATACGCAGTATTTT.

The rearrangement links TRBV3-1 (or the pseudogene TRBV3-2) to TRBJ1-5; D remains unclear. Germline assignment: CDR1 LGHDT and CDR2 YNNKEL (reference sequence). The CDR3 covers 13 residues. The germline V and J ends were trimmed by 5 bases and 4 bases, with 9 bases remaining between them. DNA of the CDR3: TGTGCCAGCAGCTCTACCCAAAATCAGCCCCAGCATTTT. Translating gives CASSSTQNQPQHF.

As for this clone: The CDR3 carries no conserved terminal phenylalanine or tryptophan, so it likely arises from a read error. Because the CDR3's place on the DNA is in doubt, the DNA is left out and the CDR3 is given as listed by TCRdb. V gene TRBV21-1 combines with J gene TRBJ2-4; the DNA was not compared with TRBD1, the D call given in the table. TRBV21-1 is designated a pseudogene. The CDR3 has 13 residues if both end residues are counted. CDR3 residues: CASSTGKDRDETS.

The rearrangement uses TRBV9 and TRBJ2-5; 9 positions match TRBD2. CDR1 and CDR2 (germline): SGDLS, YYNGEE. The length of the CDR3 is 15 residues. J gave up 2 bases and V 3 bases, and 5 bases lay outside the gene matches. The CDR3 DNA reads TGTGCCAGCAGCGCCGGCGGGAGGGGTCAAGAGACCCAGTACTTC. Encoded protein: CASSAGGRGQETQYF.